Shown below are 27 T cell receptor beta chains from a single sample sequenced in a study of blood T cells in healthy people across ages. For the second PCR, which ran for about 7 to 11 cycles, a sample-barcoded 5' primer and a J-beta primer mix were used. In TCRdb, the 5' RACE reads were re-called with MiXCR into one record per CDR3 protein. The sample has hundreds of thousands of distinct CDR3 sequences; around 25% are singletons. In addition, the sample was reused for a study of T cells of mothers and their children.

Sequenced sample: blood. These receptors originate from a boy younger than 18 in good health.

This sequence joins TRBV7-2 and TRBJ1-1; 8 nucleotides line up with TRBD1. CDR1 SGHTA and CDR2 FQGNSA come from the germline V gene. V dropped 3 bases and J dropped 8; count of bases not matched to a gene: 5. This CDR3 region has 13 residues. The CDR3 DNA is TGTGCCAGCAGCTTCTACGGACAGGGAGAAGCTTTCTTT. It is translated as CASSFYGQGEAFF.

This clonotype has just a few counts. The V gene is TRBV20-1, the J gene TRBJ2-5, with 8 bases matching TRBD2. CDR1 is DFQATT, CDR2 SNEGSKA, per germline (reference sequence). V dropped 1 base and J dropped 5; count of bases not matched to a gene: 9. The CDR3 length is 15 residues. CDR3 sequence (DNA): TGCAGTGCTAGAGGGGGCGGGAGGCAGGTGGAGACCCAGTACTTC. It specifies CSARGGGRQVETQYF.

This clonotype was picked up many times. CDR3 loop: CASSTDRSYEQYF. The CDR3 region has the DNA TGTGCCAGTAGTACGGACAGAAGCTACGAGCAGTACTTC. This rearrangement joins TRBV19 to TRBJ2-7; perhaps TRBD1 as D (6 bases). V lost 4 bases, J lost 3 bases, and 10 bases lay in between. The CDR3 extends over 13 amino acids. The germline V gene has CDR1 LNHDA and CDR2 SQIVND (reference sequence). The full variable domain, with the rest looked up from reference TRBV19 and TRBJ2-7, is DGGITQSPKYLFRKEGQNVTLSCEQNLNHDAMYWYRQDPGQGLRLIYYSQIVNDFQKGDIAEGYSVSREKKESFPLTVTSAQKNPTAFYLCASSTDRSYEQYFGPGTRLTVT.

The CDR3 sequence: CSVGGLAGGKDTQYF. CDR3 coding DNA: TGCAGCGTTGGAGGGCTAGCGGGAGGCAAAGATACGCAGTATTTT. V is TRBV29-1 and J is TRBJ2-3, with TRBD2 matching over 11 bases. The J segment lost 5 bases and the V segment lost 4 bases, leaving 8 bases of the junction unmatched. CDR3 length: 15 residues. The germline V gene has CDR1 SQVTM and CDR2 ANQGSEA.

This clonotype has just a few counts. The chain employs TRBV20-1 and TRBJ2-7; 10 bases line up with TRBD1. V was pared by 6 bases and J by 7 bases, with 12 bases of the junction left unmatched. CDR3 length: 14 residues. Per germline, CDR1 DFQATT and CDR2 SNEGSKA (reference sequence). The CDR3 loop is CSARAGTGVREQYF. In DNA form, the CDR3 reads TGCAGTGCGCGCGCCGGGACAGGGGTGAGGGAGCAGTACTTC.

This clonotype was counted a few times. CDR3 in DNA: TGCAGTGCTGTCTCCCGATCAATAAATGGCTACACCTTC. The encoded protein is CSAVSRSINGYTF. The chain carries TRBV20-1 and TRBJ1-2; D remains unclear. CDR1 is DFQATT and CDR2 is SNEGSKA in the germline V gene (reference sequence). CDR3 length: 13 amino acids. Trimming took 5 bases from V and 6 from J, leaving 16 bases between them.

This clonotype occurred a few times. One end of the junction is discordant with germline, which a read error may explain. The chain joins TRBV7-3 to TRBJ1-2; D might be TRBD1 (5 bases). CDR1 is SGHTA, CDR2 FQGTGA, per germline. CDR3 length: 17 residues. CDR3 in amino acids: CASSLGPRRGHDYGYTF. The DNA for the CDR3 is TGTGCCAGCAGCTTAGGTCCTCGTAGGGGTCATGACTACGGCTACACCTTC. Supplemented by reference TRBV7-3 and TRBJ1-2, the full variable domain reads GAGVSQTPSNKVTEKGKYVELRCDPISGHTALYWYRQSLGQGPEFLIYFQGTGAADDSGLPNDRFFAVRPEGSVSTLKIQRTERGDSAVYLCASSLGPRRGHDYGYTFGSGTRLTVV.

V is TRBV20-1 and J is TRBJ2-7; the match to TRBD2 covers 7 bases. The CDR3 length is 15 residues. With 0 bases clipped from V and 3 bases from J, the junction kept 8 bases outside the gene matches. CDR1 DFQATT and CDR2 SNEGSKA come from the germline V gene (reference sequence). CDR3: CSARDVVGGIYEQYF. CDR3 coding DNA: TGCAGTGCTAGAGATGTGGTGGGGGGGATCTACGAGCAGTACTTC.

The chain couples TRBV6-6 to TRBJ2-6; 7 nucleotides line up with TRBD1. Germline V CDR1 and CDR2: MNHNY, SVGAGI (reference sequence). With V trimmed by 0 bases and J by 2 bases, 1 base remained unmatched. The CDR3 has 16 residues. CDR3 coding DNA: TGTGCCAGCAGTTACTCTCAGGGGGCTGGGGCCAACGTCCTGACTTTC. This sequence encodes CASSYSQGAGANVLTF.

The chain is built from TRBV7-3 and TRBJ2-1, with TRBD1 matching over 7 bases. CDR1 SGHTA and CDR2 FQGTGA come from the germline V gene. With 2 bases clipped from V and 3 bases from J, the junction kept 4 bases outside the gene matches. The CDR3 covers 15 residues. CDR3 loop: CASSLGRGLYNEQFF. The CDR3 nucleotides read TGTGCCAGCAGCTTAGGTAGGGGGCTCTACAATGAGCAGTTCTTC.

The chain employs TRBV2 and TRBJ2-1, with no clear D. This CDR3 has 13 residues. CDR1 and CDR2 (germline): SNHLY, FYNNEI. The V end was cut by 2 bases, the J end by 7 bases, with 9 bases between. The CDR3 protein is CASSELRANEQFF. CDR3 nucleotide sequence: TGTGCCAGCAGTGAATTAAGGGCAAATGAGCAGTTCTTC.

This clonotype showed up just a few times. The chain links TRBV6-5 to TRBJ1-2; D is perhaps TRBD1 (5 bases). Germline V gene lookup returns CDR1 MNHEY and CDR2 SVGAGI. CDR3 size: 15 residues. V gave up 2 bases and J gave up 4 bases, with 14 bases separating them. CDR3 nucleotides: TGTGCCAGCAGTTACACCAAAGGAGGGGTCTATGGCTACACCTTC. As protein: CASSYTKGGVYGYTF.

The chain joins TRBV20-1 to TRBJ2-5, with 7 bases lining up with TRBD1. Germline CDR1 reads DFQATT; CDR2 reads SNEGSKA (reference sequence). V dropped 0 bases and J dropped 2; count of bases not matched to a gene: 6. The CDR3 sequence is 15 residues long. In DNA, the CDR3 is TGCAGTGCTAGAGATCGTGGCAGGGGGCAAGAGACCCAGTACTTC. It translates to CSARDRGRGQETQYF.

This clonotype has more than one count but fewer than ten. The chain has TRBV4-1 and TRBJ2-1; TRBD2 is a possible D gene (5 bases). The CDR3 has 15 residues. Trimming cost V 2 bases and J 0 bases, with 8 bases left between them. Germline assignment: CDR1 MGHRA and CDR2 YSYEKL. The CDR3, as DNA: TGCGCCAGCAGCCAATACGGACTCTCCTACAATGAGCAGTTCTTC. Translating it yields CASSQYGLSYNEQFF.

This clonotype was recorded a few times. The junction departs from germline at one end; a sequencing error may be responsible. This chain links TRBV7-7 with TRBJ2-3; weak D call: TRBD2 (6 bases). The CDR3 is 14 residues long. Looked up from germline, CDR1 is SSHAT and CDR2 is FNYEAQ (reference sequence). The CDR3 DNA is TGTGCTAGCAGCTGGCGGGGACCTCAAGATACGCAGTATTTT. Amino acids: CASSWRGPQDTQYF.

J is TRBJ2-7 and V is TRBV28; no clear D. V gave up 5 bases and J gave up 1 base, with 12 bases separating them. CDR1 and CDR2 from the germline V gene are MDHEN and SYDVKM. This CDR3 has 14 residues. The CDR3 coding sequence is TGTGCCAGCAGTAACACAGATGCTTCCTACGAGCAGTACTTC. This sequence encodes CASSNTDASYEQYF.

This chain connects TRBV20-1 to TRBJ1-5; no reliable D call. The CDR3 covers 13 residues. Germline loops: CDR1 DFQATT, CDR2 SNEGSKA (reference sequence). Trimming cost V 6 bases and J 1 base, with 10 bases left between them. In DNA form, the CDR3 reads TGCAGTGCCGGTGGCAAAAGCAATCAGCCCCAGCATTTT. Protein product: CSAGGKSNQPQHF.

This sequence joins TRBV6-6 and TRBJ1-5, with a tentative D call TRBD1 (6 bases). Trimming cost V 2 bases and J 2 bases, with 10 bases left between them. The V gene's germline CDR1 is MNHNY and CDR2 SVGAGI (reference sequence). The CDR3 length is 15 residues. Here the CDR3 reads CASSYPGEGNQPQHF. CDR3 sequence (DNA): TGTGCCAGCAGTTACCCAGGGGAAGGCAATCAGCCCCAGCATTTT.

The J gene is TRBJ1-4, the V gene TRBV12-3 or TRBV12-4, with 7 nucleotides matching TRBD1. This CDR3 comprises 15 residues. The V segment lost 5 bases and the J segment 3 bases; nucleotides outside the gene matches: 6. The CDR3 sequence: CASSPTGMANEKLFF. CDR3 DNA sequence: TGTGCCAGCAGTCCGACAGGGATGGCTAATGAAAAACTGTTTTTT.

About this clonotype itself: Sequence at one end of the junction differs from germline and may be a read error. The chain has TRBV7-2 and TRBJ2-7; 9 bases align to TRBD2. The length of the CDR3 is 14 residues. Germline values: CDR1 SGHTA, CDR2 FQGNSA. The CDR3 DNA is TGTGCCAACAGCTTACCTAGCGGGAAATACGAGCAGTACTTC. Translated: CANSLPSGKYEQYF.

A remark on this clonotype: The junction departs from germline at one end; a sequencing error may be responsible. The CDR3 here is CGARTYIDYGYTF. CDR3 nucleotides: TGCGGTGCTAGAACCTACATTGACTATGGCTACACCTTC. V usage is TRBV20-1 and J usage is TRBJ1-2; D is unclear. The germline gives CDR1 DFQATT, CDR2 SNEGSKA (reference sequence). The CDR3 length is 13 residues.

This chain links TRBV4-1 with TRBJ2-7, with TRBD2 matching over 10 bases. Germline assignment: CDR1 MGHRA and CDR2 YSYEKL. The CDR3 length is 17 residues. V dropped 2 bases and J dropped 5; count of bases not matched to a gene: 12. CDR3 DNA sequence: TGCGCCAGCAGCCAATCAATAACGCTACTAGCGGGAAACGAGCAGTACTTC. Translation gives CASSQSITLLAGNEQYF.

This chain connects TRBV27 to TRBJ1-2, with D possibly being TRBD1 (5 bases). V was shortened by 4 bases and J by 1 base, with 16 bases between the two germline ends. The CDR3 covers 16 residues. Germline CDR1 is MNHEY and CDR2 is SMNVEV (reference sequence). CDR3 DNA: TGTGCCAGCAGTTCAGGTTACGAGGGGCTTAACTATGGCTACACCTTC. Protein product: CASSSGYEGLNYGYTF.

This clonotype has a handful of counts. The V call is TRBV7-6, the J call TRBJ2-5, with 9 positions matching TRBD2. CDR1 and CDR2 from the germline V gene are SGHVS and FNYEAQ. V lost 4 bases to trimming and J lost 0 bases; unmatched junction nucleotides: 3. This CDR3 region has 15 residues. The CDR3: CASSSGGGDQETQYF. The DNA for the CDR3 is TGTGCCAGCAGCTCAGGCGGGGGGGACCAAGAGACCCAGTACTTC.

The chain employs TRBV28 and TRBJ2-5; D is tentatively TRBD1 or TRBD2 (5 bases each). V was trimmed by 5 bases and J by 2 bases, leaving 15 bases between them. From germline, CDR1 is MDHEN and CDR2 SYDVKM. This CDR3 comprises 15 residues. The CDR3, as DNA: TGTGCCAGCAGTCGTACGGGGCGCATTCAAGAGACCCAGTACTTC. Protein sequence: CASSRTGRIQETQYF.

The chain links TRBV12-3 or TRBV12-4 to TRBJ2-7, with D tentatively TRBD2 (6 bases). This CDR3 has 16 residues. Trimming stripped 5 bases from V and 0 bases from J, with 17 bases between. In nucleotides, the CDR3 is TGTGCCAGCAGTCCTAAATCAGACGGGAGCTCCTACGAGCAGTACTTC. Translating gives CASSPKSDGSSYEQYF.

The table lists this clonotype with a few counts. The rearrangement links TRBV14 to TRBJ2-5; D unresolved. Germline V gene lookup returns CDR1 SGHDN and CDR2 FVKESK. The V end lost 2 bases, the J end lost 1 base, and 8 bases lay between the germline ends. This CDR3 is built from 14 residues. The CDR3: CASSQRKFQETQYF. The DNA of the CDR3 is TGTGCCAGCAGCCAACGCAAGTTCCAAGAGACCCAGTACTTC.